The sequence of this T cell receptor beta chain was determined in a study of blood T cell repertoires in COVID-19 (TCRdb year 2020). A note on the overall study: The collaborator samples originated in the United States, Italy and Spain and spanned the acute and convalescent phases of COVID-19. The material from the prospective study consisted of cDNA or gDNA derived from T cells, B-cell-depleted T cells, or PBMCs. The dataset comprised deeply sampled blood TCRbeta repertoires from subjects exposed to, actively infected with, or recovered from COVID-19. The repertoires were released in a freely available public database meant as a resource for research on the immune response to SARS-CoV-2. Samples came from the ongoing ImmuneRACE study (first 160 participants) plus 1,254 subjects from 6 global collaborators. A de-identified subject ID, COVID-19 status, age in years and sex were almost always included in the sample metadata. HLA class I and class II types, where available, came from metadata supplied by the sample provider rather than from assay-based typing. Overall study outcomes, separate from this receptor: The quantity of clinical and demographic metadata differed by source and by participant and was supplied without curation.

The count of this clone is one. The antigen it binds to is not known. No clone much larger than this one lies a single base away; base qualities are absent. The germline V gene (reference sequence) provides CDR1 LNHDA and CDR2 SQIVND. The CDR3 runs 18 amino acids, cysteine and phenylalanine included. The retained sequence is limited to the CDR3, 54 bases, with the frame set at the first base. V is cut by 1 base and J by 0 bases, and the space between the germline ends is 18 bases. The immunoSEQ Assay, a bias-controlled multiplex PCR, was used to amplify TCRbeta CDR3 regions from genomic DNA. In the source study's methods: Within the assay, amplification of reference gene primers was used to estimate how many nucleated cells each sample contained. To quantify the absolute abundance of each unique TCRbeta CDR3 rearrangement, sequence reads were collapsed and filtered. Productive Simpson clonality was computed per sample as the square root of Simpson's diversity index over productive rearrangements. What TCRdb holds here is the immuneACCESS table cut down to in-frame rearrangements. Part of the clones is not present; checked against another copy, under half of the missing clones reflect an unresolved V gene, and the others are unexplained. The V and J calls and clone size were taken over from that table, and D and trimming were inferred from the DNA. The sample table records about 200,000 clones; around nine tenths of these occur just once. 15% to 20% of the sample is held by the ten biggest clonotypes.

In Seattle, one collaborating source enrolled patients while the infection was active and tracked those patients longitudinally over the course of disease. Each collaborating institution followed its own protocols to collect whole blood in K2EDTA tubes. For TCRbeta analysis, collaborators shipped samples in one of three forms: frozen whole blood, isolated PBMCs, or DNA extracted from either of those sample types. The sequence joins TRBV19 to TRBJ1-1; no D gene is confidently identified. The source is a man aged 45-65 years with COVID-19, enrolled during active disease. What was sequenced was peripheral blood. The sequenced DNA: TGTGCCAGTAGTATAGGGAGAGGCCTATTTACTATGAACACTGAAGCTTTCTTT. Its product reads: CASSIGRGLFTMNTEAFF.